This T cell receptor (beta chain) appears in the sequencing data of a study of glioma-infiltrating T cells after dendritic cell vaccination. Study-wide background: Treatment, given 2003 to 2012, was autologous tumor lysate-pulsed dendritic cell vaccination. Monocyte-derived dendritic cells, cultured roughly 7 days with IL-4 and GM-CSF, were pulsed with autologous tumor lysate.

Findings of the study overall: Complete blood and tumor specimen sets were limited to few patients. Estimated pretreatment TIL content predicted outcome after dendritic cell vaccination.

The table came from immunoSEQ multiplex PCR; TCRdb's copy has only in-frame clones and leaves some out. Here the sample spans about 32,000 clones, 90% being singletons. A note on this clone: Its matching antigen is unknown.

V was clipped by 0 bases and J by 4 bases; unmatched bases: 5. The CDR3 spans 17 residues. Germline V CDR1 and CDR2: SGHRS, YFSETQ. This chain joins TRBV5-1 and TRBJ2-1; 12 bases are shared with TRBD2. This clonotype was sampled from a human donor with glioblastoma. This specimen consisted of blood, obtained before dendritic cell vaccination. The DNA for the CDR3 is TGCGCCAGCAGCTTGGTAGCTAGCGGGGGGGGATACAATGAGCAGTTCTTC. This codes for CASSLVASGGGYNEQFF.